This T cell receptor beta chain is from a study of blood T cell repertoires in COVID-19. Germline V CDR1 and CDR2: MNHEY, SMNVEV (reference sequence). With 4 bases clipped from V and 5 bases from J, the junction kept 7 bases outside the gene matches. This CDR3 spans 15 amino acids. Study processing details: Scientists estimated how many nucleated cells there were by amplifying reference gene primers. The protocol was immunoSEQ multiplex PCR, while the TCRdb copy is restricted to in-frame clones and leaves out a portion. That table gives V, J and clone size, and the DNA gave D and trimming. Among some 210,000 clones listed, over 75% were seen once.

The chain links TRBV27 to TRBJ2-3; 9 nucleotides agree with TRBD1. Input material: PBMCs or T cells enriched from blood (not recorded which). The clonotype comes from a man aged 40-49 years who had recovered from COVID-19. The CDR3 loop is CASSSPGQGKDTQYF. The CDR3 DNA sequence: TGTGCCAGCAGTTCCCCGGGACAGGGCAAAGATACGCAGTATTTT.